Presented here are 31 T cell receptor beta chains from one specimen sequenced in a study of CD8+ T cells in alopecia areata. Extracted RNA was reverse transcribed, and the resulting cDNA served as sequencing template. TCRdb keeps only in-frame clones here, not all; method: immunoSEQ multiplex PCR. The sample carries about 150,000 clones, roughly 65% recorded once. Treatment reported: oral pan-JAK inhibitor, 5-10 mg twice daily. Source: CD4+ T cells sorted from blood, taken at week 4, from a patient treated with tofacitinib. Receptors originate from a human donor with alopecia areata.

This clone was observed a few times. This chain connects TRBV5-1 to TRBJ1-2, with a tentative D call TRBD1 (5 bases). Trimming stripped 5 bases from V and 8 bases from J, with 13 bases between. The CDR3 contains 12 residues. Germline V gene data show CDR1 as SGHRS and CDR2 as YFSETQ. CDR3 protein: CASRGVWDGYTF. For the CDR3, the DNA is TGCGCCAGCAGAGGGGTGTGGGACGGCTACACCTTC.

The chain links TRBV7-9 to TRBJ2-7; D tentatively reads TRBD1 or TRBD2 (5 bases each). Germline values: CDR1 SEHNR, CDR2 FQNEAQ (reference sequence). The CDR3 has 12 residues. The germline V and J ends were trimmed by 6 bases and 8 bases, with 14 bases remaining between them. CDR3 residues: CASSFTPGQQYF. The DNA of the CDR3 is TGTGCCAGCAGTTTTACACCGGGACAGCAGTACTTC.

In its sample, this clone was seen a few times. This chain joins TRBV19 and TRBJ2-3; D is unclear. This CDR3 region has 18 residues. Germline CDR1 and CDR2: LNHDA and SQIVND (reference sequence). Trimming took 3 bases from V and 0 from J, leaving 19 bases between them. In DNA form, the CDR3 reads TGTGCCAGTAGTATGGGCTCCCCGCGGCTGACTAGCACAGATACGCAGTATTTT. Amino acid sequence: CASSMGSPRLTSTDTQYF.

The V call is TRBV5-1, the J call TRBJ2-5; the D gene is possibly TRBD1 (7 bases). V was pared by 2 bases and J by 4 bases, with 12 bases between. This CDR3 is built from 14 residues. CDR1 and CDR2 (germline): SGHRS, YFSETQ. CDR3 coding DNA: TGCGCCAGCAGCTTCAACAGGGGAGGAGAGACCCAGTACTTC. The encoded protein is CASSFNRGGETQYF.

This clone occurred once. Here the CDR3 reads CSVEAWRGLVKETQYF. CDR3 DNA: TGCAGCGTTGAAGCTTGGAGGGGACTAGTGAAAGAGACCCAGTACTTC. This chain links TRBV29-1 with TRBJ2-5; 8 nucleotides match TRBD2. The CDR3 extends over 16 amino acids. The germline V gene encodes CDR1 SQVTM and CDR2 ANQGSEA. Germline trimming cut 1 base from V and 3 bases from J; bases unmatched to any gene: 10.

This clone came up a few times. The chain joins TRBV18 to TRBJ2-7, with TRBD1 matching 7 bases. Germline lookup yields CDR1 KGHSH and CDR2 LQKENI. This CDR3 is built from 14 residues. The V segment lost 4 bases and the J segment 3 bases; nucleotides outside the gene matches: 6. The CDR3 protein is CASSLSGQLYEQYF. DNA for the CDR3: TGTGCCAGCTCACTTTCGGGACAGCTCTACGAGCAGTACTTC.

The CDR3: CASSLELAGGNEQFF. The CDR3 region has the DNA TGTGCCAGCAGCTTAGAACTAGCGGGGGGGAATGAGCAGTTCTTC. This chain joins TRBV7-2 and TRBJ2-1, with 13 bases matching TRBD2. Germline V CDR1 and CDR2: SGHTA, FQGNSA. The J segment lost 7 bases and the V segment lost 1 base, leaving 1 base of the junction unmatched. CDR3 length: 15 amino acids.

The V call is TRBV29-1, the J call TRBJ2-7; perhaps TRBD1 as D (6 bases). The CDR3 is 12 amino acids. CDR1 SQVTM and CDR2 ANQGSEA come from the germline V gene. Trimming pared 7 bases from V and 2 bases from J, leaving 12 bases between. This chain's CDR3 is CSARTDTYEQYF. In nucleotides, the CDR3 is TGCAGCGCTCGGACAGATACCTACGAGCAGTACTTC.

The V call is TRBV7-9, the J call TRBJ2-3, with 7 bases fitting TRBD1. CDR3 length: 14 residues. The V and J ends lost 2 bases and 3 bases, in that order; junction bases with no gene match: 2. The germline CDR1 and CDR2 sequences are SEHNR and FQNEAQ (reference sequence). As DNA, the CDR3 is TGTGCCAGCAGCTTAAGCAGGGGGACAGATACGCAGTATTTT. Translation gives CASSLSRGTDTQYF. Looking up the rest from reference TRBV7-9 and TRBJ2-3 gives the full variable domain: DTGVSQNPRHKITKRGQNVTFRCDPISEHNRLYWYRQTLGQGPEFLTYFQNEAQLEKSRLLSDRFSAERPKGSFSTLEIQRTEQGDSAMYLCASSLSRGTDTQYFGPGTRLTVL.

This chain connects TRBV7-2 to TRBJ2-1; D possibly corresponds to TRBD2 (5 bases). Trimming shortened V by 2 bases and J by 10 bases, and 15 bases separated the two germline ends. The length of the CDR3 is 14 residues. Germline loops: CDR1 SGHTA, CDR2 FQGNSA. CDR3 sequence (DNA): TGTGCCAGCAGCTTATCGAGGGTTCCTCCGGAGCAGTTCTTC. This encodes CASSLSRVPPEQFF.

The chain has TRBV6-5 and TRBJ2-7, with 9 bases identical to TRBD1. The CDR3 totals 15 residues. Trimming at V came to 10 bases and at J to 6 bases, leaving 16 bases not matched to a gene. The germline gives CDR1 MNHEY, CDR2 SVGAGI. The CDR3 is CATVPAGTGSGEQYF. Here the CDR3 DNA reads TGTGCCACAGTGCCCGCCGGGACAGGGAGTGGCGAGCAGTACTTC.

In regard to this clone: The same CDR3 arises from other DNA sequences in this sample as well. This chain joins TRBV29-1 and TRBJ2-5, with 8 bases aligning to TRBD2. Trimming at V came to 7 bases and at J to 5 bases, leaving 0 bases not matched to a gene. The CDR3 has 10 residues. Germline assignment: CDR1 SQVTM and CDR2 ANQGSEA. CDR3 nucleotides: TGCAGCGGCGGGGGGGAGACCCAGTACTTC. The encoded protein is CSGGGETQYF.

The chain couples TRBV19 to TRBJ1-5, with TRBD1 identical over 9 bases. The CDR3 spans 15 residues. V lost 5 bases and J lost 6; bases outside the gene matches: 8. Germline V gives CDR1 LNHDA, CDR2 SQIVND (reference sequence). This CDR3 reads CASSLTGTGFQPQHF. CDR3 nucleotide sequence: TGTGCCAGTAGTCTCACCGGGACAGGGTTTCAGCCCCAGCATTTT.

The V call is TRBV10-3, the J call TRBJ2-2, with D tentatively TRBD1 (6 bases). V was cut by 9 bases and J by 4 bases, with 15 bases left in between. CDR3 size: 14 residues. Germline-derived CDR1 and CDR2 are ENHRY and SYGVKD. The DNA for the CDR3 is TGTGCCATAACAGGGAGTCAGGTCACCGGGGAGCTGTTTTTT. Protein sequence: CAITGSQVTGELFF.

This chain joins TRBV6-5 and TRBJ2-3; D unresolved. CDR1 is MNHEY and CDR2 is SVGAGI in the germline V gene. This CDR3 contains 15 residues. Trimming shortened V by 6 bases and J by 2 bases, and 15 bases separated the two germline ends. The CDR3 DNA follows: TGTGCCAGCAGCCTTCGTCAGACGGTCACAGATACGCAGTATTTT. Translating gives CASSLRQTVTDTQYF.

The chain is built from TRBV5-4 and TRBJ1-2; 7 nucleotides agree with TRBD1. The CDR3 runs 13 residues. Germline CDR1 is SGHNT and CDR2 is YYREEE (reference sequence). After removal of 4 bases from V and 4 bases from J, the junction contained 4 bases not matched to a gene. The CDR3 protein is CASSRDSSYGYTF. The CDR3 nucleotides are TGTGCCAGCAGCCGGGACAGTTCCTATGGCTACACCTTC.

The rearrangement joins TRBV7-9 to TRBJ1-1; 9 bases match TRBD1. CDR1 SEHNR and CDR2 FQNEAQ come from the germline V gene (reference sequence). After removal of 3 bases from V and 7 bases from J, the junction contained 6 bases not matched to a gene. This CDR3 is 14 amino acids long. The CDR3 DNA reads as TGTGCCAGCAGCTTTTCTGTGACAGGGGGTGAAGCTTTCTTT. Residues: CASSFSVTGGEAFF.

The gene calls are TRBV27 and TRBJ1-1; D uncertain. The CDR3 covers 13 residues. CDR1 and CDR2 from the germline V gene are MNHEY and SMNVEV (reference sequence). With 3 bases removed from V and 4 bases from J, the gap between germline ends came to 9 bases. CDR3 nucleotide sequence: TGTGCCAGCAGTTTTAGATTGGGCACTGAAGCTTTCTTT. Protein product: CASSFRLGTEAFF.

V is TRBV10-3 and J is TRBJ2-1; D unclear. Germline CDR1 reads ENHRY; CDR2 reads SYGVKD. This CDR3 has 11 residues. Trimming took off 4 bases at V and 6 bases at J, with 4 bases between the two ends. This chain's CDR3 is CAISAANEQFF. CDR3 in DNA: TGTGCCATCAGTGCGGCCAATGAGCAGTTCTTC.

CDR3 sequence (DNA): TGTGCCACCAGCAGAGATACTAGCGAAGTCTACAATGAGCAGTTCTTC. Amino acids: CATSRDTSEVYNEQFF. This chain links TRBV15 with TRBJ2-1, with TRBD2 matching 7 bases. This CDR3 is 16 amino acids long. Germline loops: CDR1 LNHNV, CDR2 YYDKDF (reference sequence). V trimming: 0 bases; J trimming: 3 bases; junction bases outside the gene matches: 5.

A few counts support this clone. The J gene is TRBJ2-3, the V gene TRBV29-1; D is possibly TRBD2 (5 bases). The CDR3 sequence is 16 residues long. In germline, CDR1 is SQVTM, CDR2 ANQGSEA. V lost 4 bases, J lost 2 bases, and 19 bases lay in between. The CDR3 nucleotides are TGCAGCGTTGTCTTCACCAGACTAATATCCACAGATACGCAGTATTTT. Protein: CSVVFTRLISTDTQYF.

This clone came up a few times. The J gene is TRBJ1-4, the V gene TRBV7-9, with D maybe TRBD1 (5 bases). Germline V CDR1 and CDR2: SEHNR, FQNEAQ (reference sequence). The V end was cut by 6 bases, the J end by 7 bases, with 15 bases between. The CDR3 contains 14 residues. CDR3 amino acids: CASSQSGGSEKLFF. In DNA, the CDR3 is TGTGCCAGCAGTCAAAGCGGGGGGAGTGAAAAACTGTTTTTT.

This rearrangement joins TRBV7-3 to TRBJ2-2; 8 bases line up with TRBD1. Trimming cost V 6 bases and J 4 bases; bases outside gene matches: 7. Germline V lookup: CDR1 SGHTA, CDR2 FQGTGA. This CDR3 contains 15 residues. The CDR3 region has the DNA TGTGCCAGCAGGCAGGGGGCGCAGGGCACCGGGGAGCTGTTTTTT. Translation: CASRQGAQGTGELFF.

V and J are TRBV7-9 and TRBJ1-1, with D hard to call. This CDR3 comprises 13 residues. Germline-derived CDR1 and CDR2 are SEHNR and FQNEAQ (reference sequence). Trimming took off 3 bases at V and 1 base at J, with 6 bases between the two ends. DNA for the CDR3: TGTGCCAGCAGCTTCGAGAGGAACACTGAAGCTTTCTTT. It is translated as CASSFERNTEAFF.

The V and J genes are TRBV29-1 and TRBJ2-5; 7 bases map to TRBD1. Per the germline V gene, CDR1 is SQVTM and CDR2 is ANQGSEA. V lost 7 bases, J lost 5 bases, and 13 bases stayed unmatched. The CDR3 runs 14 residues. The CDR3 loop reads CSAELKGAQETQYF. In nucleotides, the CDR3 is TGCAGCGCCGAACTGAAGGGGGCGCAGGAGACCCAGTACTTC.

The chain is built from TRBV30 and TRBJ2-3; D gene ambiguous. V lost 5 bases and J lost 2, with 5 bases in between. Germline V lookup: CDR1 GTSNPN, CDR2 SVGIG (reference sequence). The CDR3 covers 11 residues. CDR3 coding DNA: TGTGCCTGGGGATCCACAGATACGCAGTATTTT. Its protein product is CAWGSTDTQYF.

The chain carries TRBV4-1 and TRBJ2-7, with 9 bases that match TRBD1. Germline V gene lookup returns CDR1 MGHRA and CDR2 YSYEKL. V was pared by 5 bases and J by 2 bases, with 10 bases of the junction left unmatched. This CDR3 spans 16 amino acids. The chain's CDR3 is CASSKSGTGPTYEQYF. The CDR3 region has the DNA TGCGCCAGCAGCAAATCCGGGACAGGGCCCACCTACGAGCAGTACTTC.

This clone was observed a handful of times. V gene TRBV5-1 combines with J gene TRBJ1-1; D is undetermined. CDR1 and CDR2 from the germline V gene are SGHRS and YFSETQ. Trimming pared 2 bases from V and 1 base from J, leaving 9 bases between. The CDR3 is 14 residues long. CDR3 sequence (DNA): TGCGCCAGCAGCTTAGGACCCTCGAACACTGAAGCTTTCTTT. It yields the protein CASSLGPSNTEAFF.

This chain connects TRBV25-1 to TRBJ2-5; D is possibly TRBD1 (6 bases). The germline gives CDR1 MGHDK, CDR2 SYGVNS. The CDR3 runs 14 residues. V lost 3 bases and J 4 bases, leaving 12 bases between the germline ends. The CDR3, as DNA: TGTGCCAGCAGTGATACGACAGGCGGAGAGACCCAGTACTTC. This encodes CASSDTTGGETQYF.

The chain employs TRBV2 and TRBJ2-5; D not resolved. V shed 5 bases and J shed 2 bases, with 15 bases lying between them. Germline CDR1 SNHLY, CDR2 FYNNEI. The CDR3 covers 15 residues. Here the CDR3 reads CASSLSWTDQETQYF. CDR3 in DNA: TGTGCCAGCAGTCTCTCCTGGACGGATCAAGAGACCCAGTACTTC.

The V call is TRBV30, the J call TRBJ2-5; D may be TRBD2 (6 bases). V dropped 4 bases and J dropped 5 bases, with 20 bases sitting between them. The CDR3 covers 15 residues. Germline V gene data show CDR1 as GTSNPN and CDR2 as SVGIG (reference sequence). The CDR3 nucleotides read TGTGCCTGGACCCAGGCGGCAGGGAGGTACGAGACCCAGTACTTC. Protein sequence: CAWTQAAGRYETQYF.